The source of this T cell receptor beta chain is a study of blood T cell repertoires in COVID-19. This CDR3 spans 15 amino acids. The junction had 7 bases not matched to a gene; V was cut back by 6 bases and J by 2 bases. CDR1 and CDR2 from the germline V gene are LNHDA and SQIVND (reference sequence). Sequencing used immunoSEQ multiplex PCR; TCRdb keeps in-frame clones, though not all of them. The sample contains approximately 97,000 clones, roughly 85% of which appear only once. The chain is built from TRBV19 and TRBJ2-3, with 8 bases fitting TRBD1. The sample comprised peripheral blood. This clonotype originated in an elderly man with acute or convalescent COVID-19. As DNA, the CDR3 is TGTGCCAGTAGCGACGCGGGACAGGTCACAGATACGCAGTATTTT. This codes for CASSDAGQVTDTQYF.